One TCR beta chain is described in this entry. This specimen comes from a study of PD-L1 blockade in urothelial cancer. The wider study: About nine tenths of the roughly 29 patients were men with bladder-origin urothelial cancer.

Sequenced by immunoSEQ multiplex PCR; TCRdb stores in-frame clones only, minus some. Here the sample spans 50,000 to 65,000 clones, 80% to 85% being singletons. Specified time point: pretreatment peripheral blood. Patients presented with locally advanced or metastatic urothelial carcinoma. The source was PBMCs, collected around atezolizumab (anti-PD-L1) treatment. This receptor was obtained from a man in his 70s with urothelial cancer.

In nucleotides, the CDR3 is TGCGCCAGCAGCGGGAGGACAGGCGACACTGAAGCTTTCTTT. Translation: CASSGRTGDTEAFF. The genes are TRBV5-1 and TRBJ1-1, with 7 bases aligning to TRBD1. Germline V gene sequence: CDR1 SGHRS, CDR2 YFSETQ. V trimming: 4 bases; J trimming: 3 bases; junction bases outside the gene matches: 6. The CDR3 sequence is 14 residues long.